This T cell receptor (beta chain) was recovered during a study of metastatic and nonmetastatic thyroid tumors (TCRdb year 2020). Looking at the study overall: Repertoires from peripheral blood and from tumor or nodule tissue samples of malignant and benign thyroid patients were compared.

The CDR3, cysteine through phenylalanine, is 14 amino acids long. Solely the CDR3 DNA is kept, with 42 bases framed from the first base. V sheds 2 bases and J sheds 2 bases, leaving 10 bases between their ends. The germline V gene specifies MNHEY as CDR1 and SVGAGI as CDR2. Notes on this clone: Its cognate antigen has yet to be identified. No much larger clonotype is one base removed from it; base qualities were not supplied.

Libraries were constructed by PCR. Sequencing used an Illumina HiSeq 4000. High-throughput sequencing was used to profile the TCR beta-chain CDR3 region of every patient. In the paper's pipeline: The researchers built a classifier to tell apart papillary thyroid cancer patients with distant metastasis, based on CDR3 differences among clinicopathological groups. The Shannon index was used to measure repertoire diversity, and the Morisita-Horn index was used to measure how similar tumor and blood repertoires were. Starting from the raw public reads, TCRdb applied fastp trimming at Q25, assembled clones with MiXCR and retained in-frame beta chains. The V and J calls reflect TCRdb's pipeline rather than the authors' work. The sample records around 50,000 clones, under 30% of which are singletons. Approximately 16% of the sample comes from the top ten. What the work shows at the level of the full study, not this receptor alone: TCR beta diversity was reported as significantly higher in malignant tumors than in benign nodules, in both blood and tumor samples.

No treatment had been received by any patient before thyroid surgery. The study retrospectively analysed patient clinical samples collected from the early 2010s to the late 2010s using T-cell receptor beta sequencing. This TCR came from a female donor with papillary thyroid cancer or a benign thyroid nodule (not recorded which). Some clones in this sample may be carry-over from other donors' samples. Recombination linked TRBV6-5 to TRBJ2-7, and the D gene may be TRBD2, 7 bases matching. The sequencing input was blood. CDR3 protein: CASSYGGATYEQYF. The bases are TGTGCCAGCAGTTACGGGGGGGCCACCTACGAGCAGTACTTC.